This T cell receptor beta chain was documented in a study of CD8+ T cells in alopecia areata (dated by TCRdb to the late 2010s). Describing the broader study: Treated patients were enrolled in an open-label pilot trial of oral tofacitinib, 5 to 10 mg twice daily, for moderate-to-severe alopecia areata. TCRbeta CDR3 regions were amplified by immunoSEQ multiplex PCR with 35 Vbeta forward and 13 Jbeta reverse primers. Clonality in the scalp was compared among normal scalp (n=4), patchy alopecia areata scalp (n=8), and alopecia totalis/universalis scalp (n=8). For the treated patients, the SALT score, which quantifies what percentage of scalp surface area is affected, served as the measure of disease severity. On the human side, TCRbeta sequencing was run on scalp tissue and on sorted CD4+ and CD8+ peripheral blood T cells from healthy controls and from alopecia areata patients with either patchy or totalis/universalis disease. Biopsies were taken from tofacitinib-treated patients at baseline and at 4 and 24 weeks of treatment, and a later scalp biopsy was taken in several of the tofacitinib-treated patients. Tofacitinib was given for 6 to 18 months, followed by 6 months of follow-up off drug to assess delayed response and recurrence. The RNA source kit depended on sample type: the PAXgene miRNA kit for fixed scalp, the miRNeasy kit for PBMCs, and the RNeasy kit for mouse skin. The study used high-throughput TCRbeta sequencing to examine T cell clonal expansion in alopecia areata, in both the C3H/HeJ mouse model and human patients. Points the paper makes about the study in general: Lesional scalp, especially in alopecia totalis/universalis, showed higher clonality and more expanded CD8+ clones than normal scalp, suggesting antigenic drive. Unlike mouse skin, where gammadelta T cells dominate, normal human skin contains resident alphabeta T cells that get sequenced too, which complicates analysis of the scalp TCR repertoire. Many expanded lesional clones persisted in scalp and blood during tofacitinib treatment, which may partly explain relapse after stopping treatment. Because the treated cohort was small and included a single nonresponder, larger studies are needed to assess links between baseline CD8+ expansion and response. Shared TCR sequences between patients were less evident than in mice, which may be partly attributable to HLA diversity in the patient population. Scalp clonality and the number of expanded CD8+ clones among the top 100 scalp clones were significantly decreased by tofacitinib.

Of note for this clone: Its specific antigen is unknown. No qualities accompany the bases; no much larger clone lies one base away.

Libraries came from the immunoSEQ multiplex PCR assay. RNA was extracted from all samples and reverse transcribed into cDNA as template for TCR sequencing. First-strand cDNA was synthesized using SuperScript III with a 2:1 mix of oligo-dT and random hexamers. A synthetic immune receptor repertoire was used to gauge amplification bias, and whatever bias remained was removed computationally. As for the authors' bioinformatics: Raw reads were preprocessed for error removal, and CDR3 was defined according to IMGT conventions as running from the conserved cysteine to phenylalanine. To get clonality, Shannon entropy was normalized by log2 of the number of productive unique TCRs and the result was subtracted from 1. Whether each scalp clone was CD4 or CD8 was inferred by checking scalp TCRbeta sequences against the CD4 and CD8 repertoires from sorted blood. The clones in this table, taken by TCRdb from immuneACCESS, are in-frame only. Not every clone is retained; where verified, under half of the shortfall comes from an unresolved V gene, and the cause of the rest is unknown. That table furnishes V, J and clone size, whereas the DNA furnished D and trimming. The table for this sample lists about 300,000 clones; over 45% of them were counted only once. Of the sample, around 1.8% falls within the top ten clones.

What the time point label conveys for this sample: roughly 24 weeks on oral tofacitinib. This specimen's treatment or condition label, per the study, means: oral pan-JAK inhibitor, 5-10 mg twice daily. Lesional scalp punch biopsies and peripheral blood were obtained from alopecia areata patients. PBMCs were isolated by density centrifugation and stained for CD3, CD4 and CD8, after which CD4+ and CD8+ T cells were sorted on a FACSAria. The clonotype originates from a human donor with alopecia areata. The source material was CD4+ T cells sorted from blood, sampled at week 24, from a patient treated with tofacitinib.

The bases are TGTGCCAGCAGCTTGCCGAGACAAGACACAGATACGCAGTATTTT. Translated, it gives CASSLPRQDTDTQYF. The chain joins TRBV5-4 to TRBJ2-3, with no D gene named confidently. Reading the germline V gene (reference sequence) gives CDR1 SGHNT and CDR2 YYREEE. V loses 1 base, J loses 2 bases, and the germline ends lie 11 bases apart. The CDR3 goes from the cysteine to the phenylalanine over 15 residues. The sequence is cut down to CDR3 DNA, 45 bases in frame from base 1.